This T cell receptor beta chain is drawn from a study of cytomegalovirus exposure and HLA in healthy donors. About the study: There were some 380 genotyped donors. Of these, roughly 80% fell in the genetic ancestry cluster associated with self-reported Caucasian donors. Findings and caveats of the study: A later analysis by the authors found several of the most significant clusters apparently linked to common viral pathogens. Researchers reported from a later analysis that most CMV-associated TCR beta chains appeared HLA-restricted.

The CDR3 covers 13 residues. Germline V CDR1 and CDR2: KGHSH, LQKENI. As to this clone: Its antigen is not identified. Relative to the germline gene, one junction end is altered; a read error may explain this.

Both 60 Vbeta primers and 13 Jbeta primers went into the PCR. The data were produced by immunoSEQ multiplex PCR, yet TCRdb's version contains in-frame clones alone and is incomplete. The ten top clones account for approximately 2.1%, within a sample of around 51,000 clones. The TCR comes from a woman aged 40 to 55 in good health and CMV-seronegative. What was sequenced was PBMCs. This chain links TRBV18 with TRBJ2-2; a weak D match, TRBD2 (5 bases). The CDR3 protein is CASSPRNTGELLF. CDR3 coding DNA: TGTGCCAGCTCACCTAGAAACACCGGGGAGCTGCTTTTT.